The present entry profiles one TCR beta chain with its context. This specimen comes from a study of blood T cell repertoires in COVID-19. Overall study: The United States, Italy and Spain were the sources of the acute and convalescent COVID-19 samples. Nucleic acid was either cDNA or gDNA, and it came from T cells, B-cell-depleted T cells, or PBMCs.

How the authors handled the data: Amplifying reference gene primers gave estimates of nucleated cell counts. Method: immunoSEQ multiplex PCR; TCRdb's copy keeps in-frame clones and lacks some. V and J calls and clone size are given by that table; D and trimming were obtained from the DNA. The sample holds nearly 60,000 clones, over 65% seen once. The germline V gene has CDR1 SEHNR and CDR2 FQNEAQ (reference sequence). The CDR3 covers 14 residues. V lost 3 bases and J 0 bases, leaving 7 bases between the germline ends. The clonotype comes from a man aged 35 to 55 with active COVID-19. This sequence joins TRBV7-9 and TRBJ2-3; a weak D match, TRBD1 (6 bases). The sample was peripheral blood. The DNA for the CDR3 is TGTGCCAGCAGCTTGGACAGAAGCACAGATACGCAGTATTTT. It codes for CASSLDRSTDTQYF.